One sample yielded the 2 T cell receptor beta chains listed below, sequenced in a study of T cell responses to AZD1222 COVID-19 vaccine. Repertoires were generated with immunoSEQ multiplex PCR, while TCRdb's copy carries only in-frame clones and drops some. The sample carries around 130,000 clones, more than 80% recorded once. Specimen: peripheral blood, collected on day 0 of AZD1222 vaccination. The receptors come from an adult in good health.

For the CDR3, the DNA is TGCGCCAGCAGTGAGCAACCCCCTATCGGGATTACAAGCAATGAGCAGTTCTTC. This gives the protein CASSEQPPIGITSNEQFF. V usage is TRBV10-1 and J usage is TRBJ2-1; D may be TRBD2 (5 bases). The V gene's germline CDR1 is WNHNN and CDR2 SYGVQD (reference sequence). The CDR3 runs to 18 residues. Trimming took 2 bases from V and 6 from J, leaving 23 bases between them.

The chain joins TRBV30 to TRBJ1-2, with no clear D. V was cut by 1 base and J by 4 bases, with 10 bases left in between. Germline values: CDR1 GTSNPN, CDR2 SVGIG (reference sequence). CDR3 size: 13 residues. In DNA, the CDR3 is TGTGCCTGGAGTGGAGATGGCAGCTATGGCTACACCTTC. Encoded protein: CAWSGDGSYGYTF.